This TCR beta chain comes out of a study of human T cells and chemical hapten exposure. Germline-derived CDR1 and CDR2 are SQVTM and ANQGSEA. Deletions cut 4 bases from V and 3 bases from J, with 9 bases between. The length of the CDR3 is 12 residues. Study-wide results and limits: Having alopecia, the donors may differ immunologically from healthy people.

Noted time point: patch test 2, 6 weeks after DPC sensitization. The treatment denotes: therapeutic diphenylcyclopropenone sensitization with weekly scalp DPC. Whole blood, unfractionated, served as the material for total RNA extraction. Authors' data handling: Ranging from roughly 20,000 to 750,000, TCR counts per sample had a median value of around 90,000. TCRdb re-called the RACE reads through MiXCR, storing one row per CDR3 protein. TCRdb's processing, not the authors', yielded these V and J calls. The table records fewer than 90,000 distinct CDR3 sequences, more than 6.5% of them present only once. This clonotype was picked up many times. No antigen is known for it.

Sequenced material: whole blood, taken in connection with sensitization to the hapten diphenylcyclopropenone (DPC). This receptor was taken from a woman aged 25 to 45 with alopecia areata. Some clones in this sample may be carry-over from other donors' samples. The chain recombines TRBV29-1 with TRBJ1-1; no firm D call. The CDR3 spells CSVGEGDTEAFF. The CDR3 nucleotides read TGCAGCGTTGGAGAGGGTGACACTGAAGCTTTCTTT.